A single sample is the source of the 24 T cell receptor beta chains below, sequenced in a study of cytomegalovirus exposure and HLA in healthy donors. Profiling relied on immunoSEQ multiplex PCR, and the TCRdb table lists in-frame clones only, not all of them. The sample records 150,000 to 200,000 clones, 80% to 85% being singletons. The sequencing input was PBMCs. These receptors were obtained from a man aged 30 to 39 in good health and CMV-seropositive.

The chain is built from TRBV5-4 and TRBJ2-7; 10 nucleotides agree with TRBD2. This CDR3 contains 15 residues. With V trimmed by 4 bases and J by 1 base, 5 bases remained unmatched. Germline CDR1 reads SGHNT; CDR2 reads YYREEE (reference sequence). CDR3 nucleotide sequence: TGTGCCAGCAGCCCCAGCGGGGGGGCTTCCTACGAGCAGTACTTC. Its translation: CASSPSGGASYEQYF.

The CDR3 region is CASRQERGNYGYTF. In DNA form, the CDR3 reads TGTGCCAGCAGACAGGAGAGGGGGAACTATGGCTACACCTTC. The chain joins TRBV2 to TRBJ1-2; the D gene is possibly TRBD1 (6 bases). The V and J ends lost 6 bases and 2 bases respectively, with 13 bases between them. Germline V gene lookup returns CDR1 SNHLY and CDR2 FYNNEI. This CDR3 spans 14 amino acids.

The J gene is TRBJ1-5, the V gene TRBV27; TRBD1 matches 10 bases. Per germline, CDR1 MNHEY and CDR2 SMNVEV (reference sequence). The CDR3 covers 15 residues. The junction had 6 bases not matched to a gene; V was cut back by 3 bases and J by 7 bases. The CDR3 protein is CASSLATGGGQPQHF. CDR3 bases: TGTGCCAGCAGTTTGGCGACAGGGGGCGGACAGCCCCAGCATTTT.

This clone was counted only a few times. V is TRBV27 and J is TRBJ1-2; D is perhaps TRBD1 (6 bases). The CDR3 consists of 13 residues. V lost 5 bases, J lost 8 bases, and 15 bases lay in between. CDR1 and CDR2 (germline): MNHEY, SMNVEV (reference sequence). This CDR3 is CASSQEGGLGYTF. For the CDR3, the DNA is TGTGCCAGCAGTCAAGAAGGGGGTTTGGGCTACACCTTC.

The rearrangement links TRBV19 to TRBJ1-2; perhaps TRBD1 as D (5 bases). This CDR3 has 14 residues. V dropped 5 bases and J dropped 8 bases, with 18 bases sitting between them. In germline, CDR1 is LNHDA, CDR2 SQIVND (reference sequence). The CDR3 sequence is CASSVGTHLEGYTF. CDR3 DNA sequence: TGTGCCAGTAGTGTTGGGACTCACCTCGAGGGCTACACCTTC.

The chain has TRBV7-2 and TRBJ2-5; TRBD2 matches 10 bases. Germline CDR1 and CDR2: SGHTA and FQGNSA. The CDR3 is 15 residues long. The V and J ends lost 1 base and 1 base, in that order; junction bases with no gene match: 0. The DNA of the CDR3 is TGTGCCAGCAGCTTAGGACTAGCGGGCCAAGAGACCCAGTACTTC. Amino acid sequence: CASSLGLAGQETQYF.

This chain joins TRBV6-6 and TRBJ1-2; D gene ambiguous. Germline values: CDR1 MNHNY, CDR2 SVGAGI (reference sequence). The CDR3 has 12 amino acids. Trimming pared 2 bases from V and 3 bases from J, leaving 4 bases between. This chain's CDR3 is CASSYVYYGYTF. The CDR3, as DNA: TGTGCCAGCAGTTACGTCTACTATGGCTACACCTTC.

This chain uses TRBV19 with TRBJ2-3, with D possibly TRBD2 on 6 matching bases. CDR3 length: 16 amino acids. Trimming pared 0 bases from V and 7 bases from J, leaving 17 bases between. CDR1 LNHDA and CDR2 SQIVND come from the germline V gene (reference sequence). CDR3 bases: TGTGCCAGTAGTATAGATCCGGAGGGGTCGACAAATACGCAGTATTTT. Its protein product is CASSIDPEGSTNTQYF.

V is TRBV7-2 and J is TRBJ1-5; TRBD1 aligns across 9 bases. The junction had 6 bases not matched to a gene; V was cut back by 5 bases and J by 4 bases. The germline V gene encodes CDR1 SGHTA and CDR2 FQGNSA. This CDR3 contains 15 residues. CDR3 DNA sequence: TGTGCCAGCAGCAATACAGGGGGCAGAAATCAGCCCCAGCATTTT. Encoded protein: CASSNTGGRNQPQHF. The variable domain in full, with the rest retrieved from reference TRBV7-2 and TRBJ1-5, is GAGVSQSPSNKVTEKGKDVELRCDPISGHTALYWYRQSLGQGLEFLIYFQGNSAPDKSGLPSDRFSAERTGGSVSTLTIQRTQQEDSAVYLCASSNTGGRNQPQHFGDGTRLSIL.

The V gene is TRBV6-6, the J gene TRBJ1-5; 7 nucleotides align to TRBD1. The V and J ends lost 8 bases and 6 bases, in that order; junction bases with no gene match: 10. There are 14 residues in the CDR3. Germline assignment: CDR1 MNHNY and CDR2 SVGAGI (reference sequence). This CDR3 reads CASSGGQLGQPQHF. The DNA for the CDR3 is TGTGCCAGCTCAGGGGGACAGCTTGGTCAGCCCCAGCATTTT.

The rearrangement uses TRBV15 and TRBJ1-2; D gene ambiguous. CDR1 and CDR2 (germline): LNHNV, YYDKDF (reference sequence). This CDR3 is 15 amino acids long. V was shortened by 1 base and J by 2 bases, with 11 bases between the two germline ends. As DNA, the CDR3 is TGTGCCACCAGCAGAGGGGGAGAGCGAAACTATGGCTACACCTTC. As protein: CATSRGGERNYGYTF.

The rearrangement joins TRBV25-1 to TRBJ2-1, with 14 nucleotides matching TRBD2. The ends lost 4 bases at V and 4 bases at J; junction bases unmatched: 3. CDR1 is MGHDK and CDR2 is SYGVNS in the germline V gene. The CDR3 length is 16 residues. The CDR3, as DNA: TGTGCCAGCAGTGGGACTAGCGGGAGGCATTACAATGAGCAGTTCTTC. Residues: CASSGTSGRHYNEQFF.

The chain couples TRBV2 to TRBJ2-2; 9 bases line up with TRBD1. This CDR3 is built from 14 residues. V was pared by 6 bases and J by 7 bases, with 6 bases of the junction left unmatched. Germline CDR1 SNHLY, CDR2 FYNNEI. CDR3 region: CASRPQGAVGELFF. Here the CDR3 DNA reads TGTGCCAGCAGGCCACAGGGGGCGGTCGGGGAGCTGTTTTTT.

The chain carries TRBV6-1 and TRBJ1-5, with D possibly matching TRBD1 (5 bases). V was trimmed by 6 bases and J by 6 bases, leaving 12 bases between them. The CDR3 contains 13 residues. CDR1 and CDR2 from the germline V gene are MNHNS and SASEGT. The CDR3 reads CASRTGSSQPQHF. Here the CDR3 DNA reads TGTGCCAGCAGAACAGGTAGTAGTCAGCCCCAGCATTTT.

The chain combines TRBV7-2 with TRBJ2-7; D may be TRBD2 (6 bases). The germline V gene has CDR1 SGHTA and CDR2 FQGNSA. The CDR3 covers 14 residues. Trimming pared 6 bases from V and 2 bases from J, leaving 14 bases between. CDR3 in amino acids: CASSREEGPYEQYF. In DNA form, the CDR3 reads TGTGCCAGCAGTCGAGAGGAGGGCCCCTACGAGCAGTACTTC.

The chain combines TRBV29-1 with TRBJ1-2; the D gene is possibly TRBD1 (5 bases). This CDR3 is built from 11 residues. Germline V gene data show CDR1 as SQVTM and CDR2 as ANQGSEA. V was pared by 4 bases and J by 8 bases, with 11 bases between. In DNA, the CDR3 is TGCAGCGTTGTCGGGAGGGACGGCTACACCTTC. It specifies CSVVGRDGYTF.

The chain uses TRBV29-1 and TRBJ2-7, with 9 bases fitting TRBD1. The germline CDR1 and CDR2 sequences are SQVTM and ANQGSEA. The CDR3 is 16 amino acids. Trimming took 6 bases from V and 3 from J; bases not matched to a gene: 15. The CDR3 protein is CSVILLPGQGYYEQYF. The CDR3 region has the DNA TGCAGCGTCATCCTCCTGCCGGGACAGGGTTACTACGAGCAGTACTTC.

The CDR3 DNA sequence: TGTGCCAGCAGTGCCCAGGGCCCGACCTACGAGCAGTACTTC. It translates to CASSAQGPTYEQYF. This sequence joins TRBV28 and TRBJ2-7, with a weak D call TRBD1 (5 bases). CDR1 is MDHEN, CDR2 SYDVKM, per germline. The V end was cut by 5 bases, the J end by 2 bases, with 13 bases between. This CDR3 contains 14 residues.

This chain joins TRBV6-4 and TRBJ1-1; 7 positions match TRBD1. This CDR3 is built from 14 residues. Germline V gene sequence: CDR1 MRHNA, CDR2 SNTAGT. The trim removed 5 bases at V and 6 bases at J, leaving 9 bases unmatched. The DNA for the CDR3 is TGTGCCAGCAGTATACAGGGGATTAGGGCTGAAGCTTTCTTT. Translation: CASSIQGIRAEAFF.

Written as DNA, the CDR3 is TGTGCCAGTAGTTCACTAGCGCGGGAGACCCAGTACTTC. It translates to CASSSLARETQYF. This rearrangement joins TRBV19 to TRBJ2-5, with 7 bases aligning to TRBD2. J lost 5 bases, V lost 5 bases, and 5 bases had no gene match. The germline V gene encodes CDR1 LNHDA and CDR2 SQIVND (reference sequence). The CDR3 length is 13 residues.

The rearrangement links TRBV6-4 to TRBJ1-5, with TRBD1 as a possible D gene (6 bases). CDR3 length: 14 amino acids. V lost 6 bases and J 5 bases, leaving 14 bases between the germline ends. From germline, CDR1 is MRHNA and CDR2 SNTAGT. The CDR3 is CASSQQGDDQPQHF. In nucleotides, the CDR3 is TGTGCCAGCAGCCAACAGGGAGACGATCAGCCCCAGCATTTT.

V and J are TRBV11-2 and TRBJ2-1; no clear D gene. Germline loops: CDR1 SGHAT, CDR2 FQNNGV. With 2 bases removed from V and 2 bases from J, the gap between germline ends came to 13 bases. The CDR3 contains 16 residues. The CDR3 reads CASSLQPASPYNEQFF. The CDR3, as DNA: TGTGCCAGCAGCTTACAGCCAGCGAGTCCCTACAATGAGCAGTTCTTC.

The rearrangement joins TRBV6-5 to TRBJ1-1; TRBD1 matches 7 bases. V lost 6 bases to trimming and J lost 8 bases; unmatched junction nucleotides: 6. Per the germline V gene, CDR1 is MNHEY and CDR2 is SVGAGI. This CDR3 comprises 12 residues. DNA of the CDR3: TGTGCCAGCAGCCCGGACAGGAGGGAAGCTTTCTTT. Its protein is CASSPDRREAFF.

The rearrangement uses TRBV7-3 and TRBJ2-1; maybe TRBD1 (5 bases). Germline CDR1 and CDR2: SGHTA and FQGTGA. The CDR3 is made up of 16 amino acids. V lost 2 bases and J lost 3, with 14 bases in between. CDR3 DNA sequence: TGTGCCAGCAGCTTATCTCCGACAGCTATCTACAATGAGCAGTTCTTC. This codes for CASSLSPTAIYNEQFF.